This TCR beta chain stems from a study of T cells after yellow fever vaccination. Study context: The SMART-Seq v4 Ultra Low Input method served to prepare the low-cell-number fractions.

This CDR3 has 19 amino acids. Unmatched junction bases numbered 14, after V lost 0 bases and J lost 4 bases. CDR1 MGHRA and CDR2 YSYEKL come from the germline V gene. TCRdb redid the calling of the 5' RACE reads with MiXCR, one entry per CDR3 protein. This sample has 200,000 to 250,000 distinct CDR3 sequences, with 6.9% found just once. This clonotype was seen only a few times. This specimen consisted of CD4+ T cells sorted from PBMCs, obtained 15 days after the yellow fever booster vaccination. The V gene is TRBV4-1, the J gene TRBJ2-7; 11 positions match TRBD2. The receptor's source is a man younger than 40 who received the YFV17D yellow fever vaccine. CDR3 region: CASSQERLAGLRVSYEQYF. CDR3 DNA: TGCGCCAGCAGCCAAGAGCGACTAGCGGGATTGCGGGTTTCTTACGAGCAGTACTTC.